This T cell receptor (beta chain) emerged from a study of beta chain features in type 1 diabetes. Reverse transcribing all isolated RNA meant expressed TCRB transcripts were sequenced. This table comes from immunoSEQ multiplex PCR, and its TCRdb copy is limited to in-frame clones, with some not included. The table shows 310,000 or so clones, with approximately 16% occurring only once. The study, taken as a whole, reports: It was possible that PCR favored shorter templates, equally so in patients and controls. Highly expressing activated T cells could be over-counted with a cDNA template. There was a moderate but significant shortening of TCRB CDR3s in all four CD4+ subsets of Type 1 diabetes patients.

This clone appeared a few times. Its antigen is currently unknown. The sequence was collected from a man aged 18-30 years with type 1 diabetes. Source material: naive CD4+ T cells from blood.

The CDR3 nucleotides read TGTGCCAGCAGCCCCTATTATCCGGGACTGACGCAGTATTTT. This gives the protein CASSPYYPGLTQYF. This chain joins TRBV7-2 and TRBJ2-3, with D tentatively TRBD2 (6 bases). The CDR3 covers 14 residues. Trimming left V 5 bases short and J 9 bases short, with 18 bases between. Germline V gene lookup returns CDR1 SGHTA and CDR2 FQGNSA.